This is a list of T cell receptor beta chains from one sample in a study of T cell responses to AZD1222 COVID-19 vaccine. Assay used: immunoSEQ multiplex PCR; TCRdb lists only in-frame clones, some missing. The repertoire holds more than 150,000 clones, just over 85% seen once, with 0.4% to 0.5% in the top ten. Specimen: peripheral blood, collected on day 0 of AZD1222 vaccination. These TCRs come from an adult in good health. Both conserved end residues are part of each CDR3. Each record gives: CDR3 DNA, CDR3 protein, J gene, V gene, clone size, D gene. The D gene is left open where the match is weak. The size field is filled for only some rows; it gives once, few, many or a size class.

CDR3 DNA: TGTGCCAGCAGCTTAAGGGGGGAGCTGTTTTTT
CDR3 protein: CASSLRGELFF
J gene: TRBJ2-2
V gene: TRBV7-8
clone size: -
D gene: -

CDR3 DNA: TGTGCCAGCAGTGAATTCGGGACAGGGAGGGACGAGCAGTACTTC
CDR3 protein: CASSEFGTGRDEQYF
J gene: TRBJ2-7
V gene: TRBV6-1
clone size: -
D gene: TRBD1

CDR3 DNA: TGCAGCGTTGACGGTGAACCCGAGGGGGCTAGCACAGATACGCAGTATTTT
CDR3 protein: CSVDGEPEGASTDTQYF
J gene: TRBJ2-3
V gene: TRBV29-1
clone size: -
D gene: TRBD1

CDR3 DNA: TGTGCCAGCAGCCGTCGGGACAGGGGGTACGAGCAGTACTTC
CDR3 protein: CASSRRDRGYEQYF
J gene: TRBJ2-7
V gene: TRBV7-9
clone size: few
D gene: TRBD1

CDR3 DNA: TGTGCCAGCAGCTCCCAGACAGGGGGCAGGGGAAACACCATATATTTT
CDR3 protein: CASSSQTGGRGNTIYF
J gene: TRBJ1-3
V gene: TRBV11-2
clone size: -
D gene: TRBD1

CDR3 DNA: TGTGCCAGCAGCTGGGACAAAAGTCAAGAGACCCAGTACTTC
CDR3 protein: CASSWDKSQETQYF
J gene: TRBJ2-5
V gene: TRBV2
clone size: -
D gene: -

CDR3 DNA: TGTGCCACCAGAGATAGCGTGAACACTGAAGCTTTCTTT
CDR3 protein: CATRDSVNTEAFF
J gene: TRBJ1-1
V gene: TRBV24-1
clone size: -
D gene: -

CDR3 DNA: TGTGCCAGCAGCGTAGATGGGACAGGGGGCCGAGAAGATACGCAGTATTTT
CDR3 protein: CASSVDGTGGREDTQYF
J gene: TRBJ2-3
V gene: TRBV9
clone size: -
D gene: TRBD1

CDR3 DNA: TGTGCCATCAGTGGGCCTACTAGCGACAATGAGCAGTTCTTC
CDR3 protein: CAISGPTSDNEQFF
J gene: TRBJ2-1
V gene: TRBV10-3
clone size: -
D gene: TRBD2

CDR3 DNA: TGTGCCAGCAGTTACGAGGCTACAGGGTTGAGGGTTGGCACTGAAGCTTTCTTT
CDR3 protein: CASSYEATGLRVGTEAFF
J gene: TRBJ1-1
V gene: TRBV6-2/TRBV6-3
clone size: -
D gene: -

CDR3 DNA: TGTGCCAGCAGCCCCCAGAGGATCTATGGCTACACCTTC
CDR3 protein: CASSPQRIYGYTF
J gene: TRBJ1-2
V gene: TRBV3-1/TRBV3-2
clone size: -
D gene: -

CDR3 DNA: TGTGCCAGCAGTTTGTCTCGTAACAATGGCTACACCTTC
CDR3 protein: CASSLSRNNGYTF
J gene: TRBJ1-2
V gene: TRBV28
clone size: -
D gene: -

CDR3 DNA: TGTGCCAGCAGCCAAGAAGGTGCCAGGGGCCTCTCCTACGAGCAGTACTTC
CDR3 protein: CASSQEGARGLSYEQYF
J gene: TRBJ2-7
V gene: TRBV4-2
clone size: -
D gene: -

CDR3 DNA: TGTGCCAGCACCCAACGACGGACAGGGCTAAACGAGCAGTACTTC
CDR3 protein: CASTQRRTGLNEQYF
J gene: TRBJ2-7
V gene: TRBV5-5
clone size: -
D gene: TRBD1

CDR3 DNA: TGTGCCAGCAGTTACAGGGGGCAGGATCAAGAGACCCAGTACTTC
CDR3 protein: CASSYRGQDQETQYF
J gene: TRBJ2-5
V gene: TRBV28
clone size: -
D gene: TRBD1

CDR3 DNA: TGTGCCAGTAGTACCGGGACAGGCCGGGATGAGCAGTTCTTC
CDR3 protein: CASSTGTGRDEQFF
J gene: TRBJ2-1
V gene: TRBV19
clone size: -
D gene: TRBD1

CDR3 DNA: TGTGCCAGCAGTGAACGGGAGGGGAGCGGCACAGATACGCAGTATTTT
CDR3 protein: CASSEREGSGTDTQYF
J gene: TRBJ2-3
V gene: TRBV6-4
clone size: few
D gene: TRBD2

CDR3 DNA: TGTGCCAGCAGCTCCTCTAGCGCGGTCTGGGAGCAGTACTTC
CDR3 protein: CASSSSSAVWEQYF
J gene: TRBJ2-7
V gene: TRBV7-9
clone size: -
D gene: -

CDR3 DNA: TGTGCCAGCAGCTTAAATAGCGTGCTAGAGACCCAGTACTTC
CDR3 protein: CASSLNSVLETQYF
J gene: TRBJ2-5
V gene: TRBV7-9
clone size: -
D gene: -

CDR3 DNA: TGTGCCAGCAGCTTGTACCAGGGGACTTATAGCAATCAGCCCCAGCATTTT
CDR3 protein: CASSLYQGTYSNQPQHF
J gene: TRBJ1-5
V gene: TRBV5-6
clone size: -
D gene: -

CDR3 DNA: TGCGCCAGCAGCCAAGATATTACTAGCGGGAGGCGAGGCGGGGAGCTGTTTTTT
CDR3 protein: CASSQDITSGRRGGELFF
J gene: TRBJ2-2
V gene: TRBV4-1
clone size: -
D gene: TRBD2

CDR3 DNA: TGCGCCAGCAGCTTGGAGGGCAGGGGGAACGATCAGCCCCAGCATTTT
CDR3 protein: CASSLEGRGNDQPQHF
J gene: TRBJ1-5
V gene: TRBV5-1
clone size: -
D gene: TRBD1

CDR3 DNA: TGTGCCAGCAGGGGCCGGCCCTACGAGCAGTACTTC
CDR3 protein: CASRGRPYEQYF
J gene: TRBJ2-7
V gene: TRBV28
clone size: -
D gene: -

CDR3 DNA: TGCGCCAGCAGCCAAGATCAGACCGCTCGGGGGTCCCCCACAGATACGCAGTATTTT
CDR3 protein: CASSQDQTARGSPTDTQYF
J gene: TRBJ2-3
V gene: TRBV4-1
clone size: -
D gene: -

CDR3 DNA: TGTGCCAGCGAACAGGGCGCTGAAGCTTTCTTT
CDR3 protein: CASEQGAEAFF
J gene: TRBJ1-1
V gene: TRBV2
clone size: -
D gene: -

CDR3 DNA: TGTGCCATCAGTGTAGCGGGGGGCGACAATGAGCAGTTCTTC
CDR3 protein: CAISVAGGDNEQFF
J gene: TRBJ2-1
V gene: TRBV10-3
clone size: -
D gene: TRBD2

CDR3 DNA: TGTGCCAGCAGCTTATTGAGACAGGGGGCCGCCAAAAACATTCAGTACTTC
CDR3 protein: CASSLLRQGAAKNIQYF
J gene: TRBJ2-4
V gene: TRBV7-9
clone size: -
D gene: TRBD1

CDR3 DNA: TGTGCCAGCAGCGAGCTGCCAGCGGGGGGGCCCCCTGCCCAGTACTTC
CDR3 protein: CASSELPAGGPPAQYF
J gene: TRBJ2-5
V gene: TRBV3-1/TRBV3-2
clone size: -
D gene: TRBD2

CDR3 DNA: TGTGCCAGCAGCGTAGCGGAGCGGGGGGGCCTTGAAGATACGCAGTATTTT
CDR3 protein: CASSVAERGGLEDTQYF
J gene: TRBJ2-3
V gene: TRBV9
clone size: -
D gene: TRBD2

CDR3 DNA: TGTGCCAGCAGTTACGAGGCAGGGGGCGCGAGGGGCTACACCTTC
CDR3 protein: CASSYEAGGARGYTF
J gene: TRBJ1-2
V gene: TRBV6-5
clone size: -
D gene: TRBD1

CDR3 DNA: TGTGCCAGCAGCTCGGCGACAGGGGTGGGGGAAAAACTGTTTTTT
CDR3 protein: CASSSATGVGEKLFF
J gene: TRBJ1-4
V gene: TRBV5-4
clone size: -
D gene: TRBD1

CDR3 DNA: TGTGCCAGCACCCAAGGGGGGGTTCAGCCCCAGCATTTT
CDR3 protein: CASTQGGVQPQHF
J gene: TRBJ1-5
V gene: TRBV7-9
clone size: once
D gene: -

CDR3 DNA: TGCGCCAGCAGCCGTGATCCAGGGGGCGGAGGGACTGAAGCTTTCTTT
CDR3 protein: CASSRDPGGGGTEAFF
J gene: TRBJ1-1
V gene: TRBV4-3
clone size: -
D gene: TRBD1

CDR3 DNA: TGTGCCAGCAGCAAAAGTAGCCGGGACAGATCTAGCACAGATACGCAGTATTTT
CDR3 protein: CASSKSSRDRSSTDTQYF
J gene: TRBJ2-3
V gene: TRBV21-1
clone size: -
D gene: -

CDR3 DNA: TGTGCCAGCAGTTTATCGAGACAGGGGAGCACTGAAGCTTTCTTT
CDR3 protein: CASSLSRQGSTEAFF
J gene: TRBJ1-1
V gene: TRBV27
clone size: -
D gene: TRBD1

CDR3 DNA: TGCGCCAGCAGCGAGAGCCCAAGGGGTGCGGGGGCCAACGTCCTGACTTTC
CDR3 protein: CASSESPRGAGANVLTF
J gene: TRBJ2-6
V gene: TRBV5-1
clone size: -
D gene: -

CDR3 DNA: TGTGCCAGCAGCCGGGGGACAGGGGGCAATTATGGCTACACCTTC
CDR3 protein: CASSRGTGGNYGYTF
J gene: TRBJ1-2
V gene: TRBV6-2/TRBV6-3
clone size: -
D gene: TRBD1

CDR3 DNA: TGTGCCAGCAGCTGGCGACAGGGGAAGAACACTGAAGCTTTCTTT
CDR3 protein: CASSWRQGKNTEAFF
J gene: TRBJ1-1
V gene: TRBV5-4
clone size: once
D gene: TRBD1

CDR3 DNA: TGTGCCAGCAGCTCACCAGGTTCGGGCCACGAGCAGTACTTC
CDR3 protein: CASSSPGSGHEQYF
J gene: TRBJ2-7
V gene: TRBV7-2
clone size: -
D gene: -

CDR3 DNA: TGTGCCAGCAGCTTAAGCGGGGAGCAGTTCTTC
CDR3 protein: CASSLSGEQFF
J gene: TRBJ2-1
V gene: TRBV11-3
clone size: -
D gene: -

CDR3 DNA: TGTGCCAGCAGCCCCCCCCCTGAGCAGTTCTTC
CDR3 protein: CASSPPPEQFF
J gene: TRBJ2-1
V gene: TRBV28
clone size: -
D gene: -

CDR3 DNA: TGTGCCTGGACTGGGGACCATGAGCAGTTCTTC
CDR3 protein: CAWTGDHEQFF
J gene: TRBJ2-1
V gene: TRBV30
clone size: -
D gene: -

CDR3 DNA: TGTGCCAGCAGTCCTAAAGGAGGGTCATCACCCCTCCACTTT
CDR3 protein: CASSPKGGSSPLHF
J gene: TRBJ1-6
V gene: TRBV7-3
clone size: -
D gene: -

CDR3 DNA: TGTGCCAGCAGTGAAAACACAGGGTATGAAAAACTGTTTTTT
CDR3 protein: CASSENTGYEKLFF
J gene: TRBJ1-4
V gene: TRBV6-1
clone size: -
D gene: -

CDR3 DNA: TGCGCCAGCAGTGAGGCAGGGGAGAATTCACCCCTCCACTTT
CDR3 protein: CASSEAGENSPLHF
J gene: TRBJ1-6
V gene: TRBV10-2
clone size: -
D gene: -

CDR3 DNA: TGTGCCAGCAGCTCGCCATGGGAGCCCACCGGGGAGCTGTTTTTT
CDR3 protein: CASSSPWEPTGELFF
J gene: TRBJ2-2
V gene: TRBV7-6
clone size: -
D gene: -

CDR3 DNA: TGTGCCAGCAGGGCCTCAGGGGGCGGCGTTCCAGAGCAGTACTTC
CDR3 protein: CASRASGGGVPEQYF
J gene: TRBJ2-7
V gene: TRBV7-2
clone size: few
D gene: TRBD1

CDR3 DNA: TGTGCCTGGAGTGGACAGGGTACTTCACCCCTCCACTTT
CDR3 protein: CAWSGQGTSPLHF
J gene: TRBJ1-6
V gene: TRBV30
clone size: -
D gene: TRBD1

CDR3 DNA: TGTGCCACCAGTGCTGGGGGGCCGGCAGATACGCAGTATTTT
CDR3 protein: CATSAGGPADTQYF
J gene: TRBJ2-3
V gene: TRBV24-1
clone size: -
D gene: -

CDR3 DNA: TGTGCCACCAGTGATTTGGAGCACTACCGGGGCTACACCTTC
CDR3 protein: CATSDLEHYRGYTF
J gene: TRBJ1-2
V gene: TRBV24-1
clone size: -
D gene: -

CDR3 DNA: TGTGCCACCAGCAGAGATCGGGGAGAAAAACTGTTTTTT
CDR3 protein: CATSRDRGEKLFF
J gene: TRBJ1-4
V gene: TRBV15
clone size: -
D gene: -

CDR3 DNA: TGTGCCAGCAGTCCTAAACTCAGGACTGGAGGGCCCCAGCATTTT
CDR3 protein: CASSPKLRTGGPQHF
J gene: TRBJ1-5
V gene: TRBV2
clone size: few
D gene: -

CDR3 DNA: TGTGCCAGCACCTTAAGGCACCCCTACGAGCAGTACTTC
CDR3 protein: CASTLRHPYEQYF
J gene: TRBJ2-7
V gene: TRBV6-5
clone size: few
D gene: -